This passage covers 5 T cell receptor beta chains from one sample sequenced in a study of cytomegalovirus exposure and HLA in healthy donors. PCR amplification relied on 60 Vbeta primers (plus 13 Jbeta primers). The table came from immunoSEQ multiplex PCR; TCRdb's copy has only in-frame clones and leaves some out. The table lists about 210,000 clones, approximately 80% of them singletons. The sequenced material came from PBMCs. The receptors come from a man in his forties in good health and CMV-seropositive.

This chain uses TRBV18 with TRBJ2-3; 9 bases fit TRBD1. This CDR3 contains 13 residues. Germline CDR1 is KGHSH and CDR2 is LQKENI. V lost 5 bases, J lost 6 bases, and 3 bases stayed unmatched. In nucleotides, the CDR3 is TGTGCCAGCTCATCCGGGACAGGGGATACGCAGTATTTT. Amino acid sequence: CASSSGTGDTQYF.

The chain is built from TRBV5-4 and TRBJ1-1; D is possibly TRBD1 (6 bases). This CDR3 has 14 amino acids. Germline values: CDR1 SGHNT, CDR2 YYREEE (reference sequence). The V gene lost 5 bases and the J gene lost 1 base, with 12 bases spanning the gap. The DNA of the CDR3 is TGTGCCAGCAGACCTCTACAGGGGAACACTGAAGCTTTCTTT. Amino acid sequence: CASRPLQGNTEAFF.

This chain connects TRBV9 to TRBJ2-1; perhaps TRBD2 as D (5 bases). V shed 4 bases and J shed 3 bases, with 8 bases lying between them. Germline values: CDR1 SGDLS, CDR2 YYNGEE. The CDR3 is made up of 13 amino acids. In nucleotides, the CDR3 is TGTGCCAGCAGCTCCCGGGACTACAATGAGCAGTTCTTC. Translation: CASSSRDYNEQFF.

The chain has TRBV19 and TRBJ2-2, with 10 bases matching TRBD1. The CDR3 has 17 amino acids. V lost 6 bases to trimming and J lost 7 bases; unmatched junction nucleotides: 14. Germline assignment: CDR1 LNHDA and CDR2 SQIVND (reference sequence). Written as DNA, the CDR3 is TGTGCCAGTAGAACTAGGCCGACAGGGGGCGAGGGCGGGGAGCTGTTTTTT. It encodes CASRTRPTGGEGGELFF.

The CDR3 region is CASSSTSGHTDTQYF. DNA of the CDR3: TGTGCCAGCAGCTCGACTAGCGGTCACACAGATACGCAGTATTTT. The V gene is TRBV5-4, the J gene TRBJ2-3; TRBD2 aligns across 9 bases. CDR1 and CDR2 (germline): SGHNT, YYREEE (reference sequence). CDR3 length: 15 amino acids. V trimming: 3 bases; J trimming: 2 bases; junction bases outside the gene matches: 4.